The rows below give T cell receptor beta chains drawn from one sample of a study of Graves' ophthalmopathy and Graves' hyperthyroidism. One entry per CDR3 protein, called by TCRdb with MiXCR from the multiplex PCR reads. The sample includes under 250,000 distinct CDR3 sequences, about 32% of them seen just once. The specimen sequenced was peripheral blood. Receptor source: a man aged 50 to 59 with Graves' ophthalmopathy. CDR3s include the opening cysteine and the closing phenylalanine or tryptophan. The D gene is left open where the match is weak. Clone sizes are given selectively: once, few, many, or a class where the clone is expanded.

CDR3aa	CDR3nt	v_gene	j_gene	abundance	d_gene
CAWSRGGQTQYF	TGTGCCTGGAGTAGGGGCGGCCAGACCCAGTACTTC	TRBV30	TRBJ2-5	-	-
CASSYDRVPSNQPQHF	TGTGCCAGCAGTTACGACAGGGTGCCTTCAAATCAGCCCCAGCATTTT	TRBV6-2/TRBV6-3	TRBJ1-5	-	TRBD1
CATSRDLLFPGRRGTGELFF	TGTGCCACCAGCAGAGATCTCTTGTTTCCCGGGAGGAGGGGTACCGGGGAGCTGTTTTTT	TRBV15	TRBJ2-2	-	TRBD2
CASSYSMMAEAFF	TGTGCCAGCAGTTACTCGATGATGGCTGAAGCTTTCTTT	TRBV6-5	TRBJ1-1	many	-
CASSYPGLASAGETQYF	TGTGCCAGCAGCTACCCGGGACTAGCGTCGGCGGGGGAGACCCAGTACTTC	TRBV7-9	TRBJ2-5	many	TRBD2
CASSPRLAETQYF	TGTGCCAGCAGTCCACGGCTAGCGGAGACCCAGTACTTC	TRBV6-5	TRBJ2-5	many	-
CSAFSPLAGGAQETQYF	TGCAGTGCTTTTTCGCCACTAGCGGGAGGTGCACAAGAGACCCAGTACTTC	TRBV20-1	TRBJ2-5	many	TRBD2
CASRLKTGPNTIIGYTF	TGTGCCAGCAGACTAAAAACAGGGCCTAATACGATTATTGGCTACACCTTC	TRBV6-4	TRBJ1-2	many	-
CASSRLSNYGYTF	TGTGCCAGCAGCCGGCTTTCTAACTATGGCTACACCTTC	TRBV12-3/TRBV12-4	TRBJ1-2	many	-
CSVENSSGNTIYF	TGCAGCGTTGAGAACAGCTCTGGAAACACCATATATTTT	TRBV29-1	TRBJ1-3	many	-
CASTVPQAAGANVLTF	TGTGCCAGCACCGTTCCCCAAGCTGCTGGGGCCAACGTCCTGACTTTC	TRBV28	TRBJ2-6	many	-
CSAKKVAGGPSLYEQYF	TGCAGTGCAAAGAAAGTAGCGGGAGGGCCAAGTCTTTACGAGCAGTACTTC	TRBV20-1	TRBJ2-7	many	TRBD2
CAWSVGRLISNQPQHF	TGTGCCTGGAGTGTGGGGAGGCTGATCAGCAATCAGCCCCAGCATTTT	TRBV30	TRBJ1-5	many	-
CASRGTGDGYTF	TGTGCCAGCAGAGGGACAGGGGACGGCTACACCTTC	TRBV6-1	TRBJ1-2	-	TRBD1
CASSSLAGGIGTQYF	TGTGCCAGCAGTTCGTTAGCGGGAGGGATCGGGACCCAGTACTTC	TRBV28	TRBJ2-5	-	TRBD2
CASSRRTETFNSPLHF	TGTGCCAGCAGCCGCCGGACGGAAACTTTTAATTCACCCCTCCACTTT	TRBV5-5	TRBJ1-6	many	-
CASSYTRDRVEEQYF	TGTGCCAGCAGTTACACCCGGGACAGGGTAGAAGAGCAGTACTTC	TRBV6-2/TRBV6-3	TRBJ2-7	many	TRBD1
CASSYSPQGNGPQHF	TGTGCCAGCAGTTACTCGCCCCAGGGCAATGGCCCCCAGCATTTT	TRBV6-5	TRBJ1-5	once	-
CASGGQLVGQPQHF	TGTGCCAGCGGGGGACAGCTCGTCGGTCAGCCCCAGCATTTT	TRBV6-2/TRBV6-3	TRBJ1-5	many	TRBD1
CASSSGPGQIYEQYF	TGTGCCAGCAGTTCGGGTCCGGGACAGATCTACGAGCAGTACTTC	TRBV12-3/TRBV12-4	TRBJ2-7	many	TRBD1
CASSSAYEQYF	TGTGCCAGCAGTTCCGCCTACGAGCAGTACTTC	TRBV7-2	TRBJ2-7	many	-
CASSTGTGIYTF	TGTGCCAGCAGCACTGGGACAGGAATCTACACCTTC	TRBV12-3/TRBV12-4	TRBJ1-2	many	TRBD1
CASSFDLNTEAFF	TGTGCCAGCAGCTTCGATTTGAACACTGAAGCTTTCTTT	TRBV11-2	TRBJ1-1	many	-
CASSLATGEISGNTIYF	TGTGCCAGCAGCCTAGCCACAGGTGAAATCTCTGGAAACACCATATATTTT	TRBV7-9	TRBJ1-3	many	-
CASSQDRQDILNTEAFF	TGTGCCAGCAGCCAAGATAGACAGGATATTCTGAACACTGAAGCTTTCTTT	TRBV14	TRBJ1-1	many	-
CASSPPDQVEQYF	TGTGCCAGCTCACCACCGGATCAGGTCGAGCAGTACTTC	TRBV18	TRBJ2-7	many	-
CASSYGGSQPQHF	TGTGCCAGCAGTTACGGGGGATCCCAGCCCCAGCATTTT	TRBV6-6	TRBJ1-5	many	-
CASSRGGSTSVKETQYF	TGTGCCAGCAGTCGGGGCGGATCGACTAGCGTGAAAGAGACCCAGTACTTC	TRBV6-2/TRBV6-3	TRBJ2-5	many	TRBD2
CASTADRVGQPQHF	TGTGCCAGCACTGCGGACAGGGTAGGCCAGCCCCAGCATTTT	TRBV28	TRBJ1-5	few	TRBD1
CASQNPRTGAADGYTF	TGTGCCAGCCAAAATCCCCGGACAGGGGCGGCCGATGGCTACACCTTC	TRBV6-2/TRBV6-3	TRBJ1-2	-	TRBD1
CASSRQIEQYF	TGTGCCAGCAGTCGACAGATCGAGCAGTACTTC	TRBV6-2/TRBV6-3	TRBJ2-7	many	-
CASSLRILNQPQHF	TGTGCCAGCAGTTTGCGGATCCTCAATCAGCCCCAGCATTTT	TRBV12-3/TRBV12-4	TRBJ1-5	-	-
CAIKAGNEQYF	TGTGCCATCAAAGCGGGAAACGAGCAGTACTTC	TRBV10-3	TRBJ2-7	many	TRBD2
CASSAAGGTYEQYF	TGTGCCAGCAGCGCGGCGGGGGGTACCTACGAGCAGTACTTC	TRBV9	TRBJ2-7	-	TRBD2
CASSLQEGQGREETQYF	TGTGCCAGCAGTTTACAGGAAGGACAGGGGAGGGAAGAGACCCAGTACTTC	TRBV27	TRBJ2-5	few	TRBD1
CASSNRLAGETQYF	TGTGCCAGTAGTAACCGACTAGCGGGAGAGACCCAGTACTTC	TRBV19	TRBJ2-5	many	TRBD2
CASNAREGRETQYF	TGTGCCAGCAACGCGCGGGAGGGCCGGGAGACCCAGTACTTC	TRBV28	TRBJ2-5	-	TRBD2
CSARDWRGRGMNTEAFF	TGCAGTGCTAGAGATTGGCGGGGGAGAGGGATGAACACTGAAGCTTTCTTT	TRBV20-1	TRBJ1-1	many	-
CSARDWGRQETQYF	TGCAGTGCTAGAGATTGGGGGAGACAAGAGACCCAGTACTTC	TRBV20-1	TRBJ2-5	-	-
CASSRSGSNEQYF	TGTGCCAGCAGCCGTAGCGGGAGTAACGAGCAGTACTTC	TRBV3-1	TRBJ2-7	many	TRBD2
CASSPGTSWVEQYF	TGCGCCAGCAGCCCGGGGACTAGCTGGGTCGAGCAGTACTTC	TRBV5-1	TRBJ2-7	many	TRBD2
CASSLDLGGGTAYEQYF	TGTGCCAGCAGCTTAGATCTCGGTGGCGGGACAGCCTACGAGCAGTACTTC	TRBV11-2	TRBJ2-7	many	-
CASSPPGQGSLPQHF	TGTGCCAGCAGTCCCCCGGGACAGGGATCCTTGCCCCAGCATTTT	TRBV2	TRBJ1-5	many	TRBD1
CSARDLSGKYEQYF	TGCAGTGCTAGAGATCTCAGCGGGAAGTACGAGCAGTACTTC	TRBV20-1	TRBJ2-7	-	TRBD2
CATSRGTSGESETQYF	TGTGCCACCAGCAGAGGGACTAGCGGAGAAAGTGAGACCCAGTACTTC	TRBV15	TRBJ2-5	few	TRBD2
CASSPGQDRYEQYF	TGTGCCAGCAGTCCCGGACAGGACCGCTACGAGCAGTACTTC	TRBV7-2	TRBJ2-7	few	TRBD1
CASSYGSGWNTEAFF	TGTGCCAGCAGTTACGGTTCAGGGTGGAACACTGAAGCTTTCTTT	TRBV6-2/TRBV6-3	TRBJ1-1	many	-
CASSIWQGDQPQHF	TGTGCCAGTAGTATTTGGCAGGGCGATCAGCCCCAGCATTTT	TRBV19	TRBJ1-5	many	-
CASSPRLAGIGELFF	TGCGCCAGCAGCCCGAGACTAGCTGGAATCGGGGAGCTGTTTTTT	TRBV5-1	TRBJ2-2	many	TRBD2
CASSLGQLAKNIQYF	TGTGCCAGCAGCCTCGGACAGCTAGCCAAAAACATTCAGTACTTC	TRBV7-2	TRBJ2-4	many	-
CASSWTGGFAGELFF	TGCGCCAGCAGTTGGACAGGGGGTTTCGCCGGGGAGCTGTTTTTT	TRBV5-1	TRBJ2-2	many	TRBD1
CASSLLRSTYEQYF	TGTGCCAGCAGCCTGCTCAGGAGCACCTACGAGCAGTACTTC	TRBV11-2	TRBJ2-7	many	-
CASSYASHSNQPQHF	TGTGCCAGCAGTTACGCCAGTCATAGCAATCAGCCCCAGCATTTT	TRBV6-2/TRBV6-3	TRBJ1-5	many	-
CASSLSQGHGGELFF	TGTGCCAGCAGTTTAAGCCAGGGTCATGGCGGGGAGCTGTTTTTT	TRBV12-3/TRBV12-4	TRBJ2-2	many	-
CASSGQGLYEQYF	TGTGCCAGCAGTGGGCAGGGCCTCTACGAGCAGTACTTC	TRBV2	TRBJ2-7	-	-